These T cell receptor beta chains were read from a single sample in a study of blood T cell repertoires in COVID-19. Libraries were prepared by immunoSEQ multiplex PCR; TCRdb keeps only in-frame clonotypes and omits some of them. The sample has 150,000 to 200,000 clones; around 85% are singletons. Sequenced material: peripheral blood. The receptors originated from a person aged 70 to 79 with COVID-19, enrolled during active disease. Each CDR3 is given with its conserved first and last residue. D genes are given only for firm matches. Clone size is given for some rows only: seen once, a few or many times, or a class if the clone is expanded.

CDR3aa,CDR3nt,abundance,d_gene,len,v_gene,j_gene
CASVPTSGGAGVQYF,TGTGCCAGCGTCCCGACTAGCGGGGGGGCGGGCGTGCAGTACTTC,once,TRBD2,15,TRBV2,TRBJ2-7
CASSLSGSSAETQYF,TGCGCCAGCAGTCTTTCGGGTAGTAGTGCGGAGACCCAGTACTTC,.,.,15,TRBV4-1,TRBJ2-5
CATATRGLARSKDTQYF,TGTGCCACCGCCACAAGGGGACTAGCTCGCAGTAAAGATACGCAGTATTTT,once,TRBD2,17,TRBV15,TRBJ2-3
CASSQGGLAGLETQYF,TGTGCCAGCAGCCAGGGGGGACTAGCGGGTTTAGAGACCCAGTACTTC,.,TRBD2,16,TRBV3-1/TRBV3-2,TRBJ2-5
CATQGLDSPLHF,TGTGCCACCCAGGGTCTCGATTCACCCCTCCACTTT,.,.,12,TRBV6-5,TRBJ1-6
CASAPGQGAHEQYF,TGTGCCAGCGCCCCGGGACAGGGGGCCCACGAGCAGTACTTC,.,TRBD1,14,TRBV11-3,TRBJ2-7
CASSRVAGTGELFF,TGTGCCAGCAGCCGGGTCGCCGGGACCGGGGAGCTGTTTTTT,.,.,14,TRBV7-9,TRBJ2-2
CASSQELGANSSPLHF,TGTGCCAGCAGCCAAGAGTTGGGGGCCAATAGTTCACCCCTCCACTTT,.,.,16,TRBV4-2,TRBJ1-6
CASSQAGGNSPLHF,TGTGCCAGCAGCCAGGCAGGGGGTAATTCACCCCTCCACTTT,.,TRBD1,14,TRBV7-3,TRBJ1-6
CASSQEAGGGKDTQYF,TGTGCCAGCAGCCAGGAGGCGGGAGGGGGGAAAGATACGCAGTATTTT,.,TRBD2,16,TRBV4-2,TRBJ2-3
CASKGQVYQPQHF,TGTGCCAGCAAGGGACAGGTTTATCAGCCCCAGCATTTT,once,TRBD1,13,TRBV28,TRBJ1-5
CASSFSRGETQYF,TGTGCCAGCAGTTTCTCCAGAGGGGAGACCCAGTACTTC,few,.,13,TRBV28,TRBJ2-5
CASTQGQITDTQYF,TGTGCCAGCACCCAGGGACAGATCACAGATACGCAGTATTTT,.,TRBD1,14,TRBV28,TRBJ2-3
CASSLPETRLAGQYNEQFF,TGCGCCAGCAGCTTGCCCGAAACGCGACTAGCGGGGCAATACAATGAGCAGTTCTTC,.,TRBD2,19,TRBV5-1,TRBJ2-1
CASSPYGTVNTEAFF,TGTGCCAGTTCCCCTTACGGGACAGTGAACACTGAAGCTTTCTTT,.,TRBD1,15,TRBV19,TRBJ1-1
CATSSETSGRSSYEQYF,TGTGCCACCAGCAGTGAGACTAGCGGGAGGTCGTCCTACGAGCAGTACTTC,.,TRBD2,17,TRBV15,TRBJ2-7
CASSPGTGVYNEQFF,TGTGCCAGCAGCCCCGGGACAGGGGTTTACAATGAGCAGTTCTTC,.,TRBD1,15,TRBV27,TRBJ2-1
CAWSRFMGGFGVDSTEAFF,TGTGCCTGGAGTAGGTTTATGGGAGGGTTCGGGGTTGATAGCACTGAAGCTTTCTTT,.,.,19,TRBV30,TRBJ1-1
CSARTTYEQYF,TGCAGTGCTAGAACCACATACGAGCAGTACTTC,.,.,11,TRBV20-1,TRBJ2-7
CATGQGSTDTQYF,TGTGCCACTGGACAGGGGAGCACAGATACGCAGTATTTT,once,TRBD1,13,TRBV24-1,TRBJ2-3
CSVARRGGETDTQYF,TGCAGCGTCGCCCGCCGGGGAGGGGAAACAGATACGCAGTATTTT,.,TRBD2,15,TRBV29-1,TRBJ2-3
CASSLYRGSTEAFF,TGTGCCAGCAGTTTATACAGGGGGAGCACTGAAGCTTTCTTT,.,TRBD1,14,TRBV28,TRBJ1-1
CASSFFSGGGTGELFF,TGTGCCAGCAGCTTTTTTAGCGGGGGGGGCACCGGGGAGCTGTTTTTT,.,TRBD2,16,TRBV7-2,TRBJ2-2
CASSLASGTSGSNKQFF,TGTGCCAGCAGCTTGGCCTCCGGGACTAGCGGGAGTAATAAGCAGTTCTTC,.,TRBD2,17,TRBV7-3,TRBJ2-1
CASSESGGGGANVLTF,TGTGCCAGCAGTGAGAGTGGGGGGGGTGGGGCCAACGTCCTGACTTTC,.,TRBD2,16,TRBV2,TRBJ2-6
CATSDIRRTPPNSPLHF,TGTGCCACCAGCGATATCCGCAGAACACCCCCTAATTCACCCCTCCACTTT,.,.,17,TRBV15,TRBJ1-6
CASSGTGGENLYGYTF,TGTGCCAGCAGCGGGACAGGGGGCGAGAACCTCTATGGCTACACCTTC,.,TRBD1,16,TRBV5-4,TRBJ1-2
CASSQMAGPYEQYF,TGTGCCAGCAGCCAAATGGCAGGGCCCTACGAGCAGTACTTC,.,.,14,TRBV7-2,TRBJ2-7
CASTVFPGAFLRNTGELFF,TGTGCCAGTACCGTTTTCCCGGGAGCCTTCCTTAGGAACACCGGGGAGCTGTTTTTT,.,.,19,TRBV19,TRBJ2-2
CASSPGVDGDEQFF,TGTGCCAGCAGCCCCGGGGTAGACGGGGATGAGCAGTTCTTC,.,.,14,TRBV7-9,TRBJ2-1
CASSRSRQSETQYF,TGCGCCAGCAGCCGTTCAAGACAGTCAGAGACCCAGTACTTC,once,.,14,TRBV4-3,TRBJ2-5
CASSITRDSTNEKLFF,TGTGCCAGTAGTATCACCAGGGACTCAACTAATGAAAAACTGTTTTTT,.,.,16,TRBV19,TRBJ1-4
CASSPWPVGGTIYF,TGTGCCAGCAGCCCCTGGCCAGTGGGAGGGACCATATATTTT,.,.,14,TRBV11-3,TRBJ1-3
CASSVSTAQETQYF,TGTGCCAGCAGCGTAAGCACAGCCCAAGAGACCCAGTACTTC,.,.,14,TRBV9,TRBJ2-5
CASSFLSGGGNEQFF,TGTGCCAGCAGCTTCCTCTCGGGGGGTGGCAATGAGCAGTTCTTC,once,TRBD2,15,TRBV11-2,TRBJ2-1
CASSLAGVLNEQFF,TGCGCCAGCAGCTTGGCCGGAGTACTGAATGAGCAGTTCTTC,.,.,14,TRBV5-1,TRBJ2-1
CASSQRTGAGANVLTF,TGTGCCAGCAGCCAAAGGACAGGGGCCGGGGCCAACGTCCTGACTTTC,once,TRBD1,16,TRBV3-1/TRBV3-2,TRBJ2-6
CASSYSGLRAYGYTF,TGTGCCAGCAGCTACTCAGGGTTGAGGGCCTATGGCTACACCTTC,.,.,15,TRBV6-5,TRBJ1-2
CASSIDLIAGSTDTQYF,TGTGCCAGTAGTATAGATCTTATAGCGGGAAGCACAGATACGCAGTATTTT,few,TRBD2,17,TRBV19,TRBJ2-3
CAWSAWTGDFGSYNSPLHF,TGTGCCTGGAGTGCTTGGACAGGGGATTTTGGCTCCTATAATTCACCCCTCCACTTT,few,TRBD1,19,TRBV30,TRBJ1-6